This T cell receptor (beta chain) was sequenced during a study of blood T cell repertoires in COVID-19. Study processing details: How many nucleated cells were present was estimated from reference gene primer amplification. The table came from immunoSEQ multiplex PCR; TCRdb's copy has only in-frame clones and leaves some out. Clonal size and the V and J genes are those of that table, whereas D and trimming came from the DNA. The sample records about 200,000 clones, roughly 82% being singletons. Germline CDR1 and CDR2: WNHNN and SYGVQD (reference sequence). This CDR3 is 14 amino acids long. The junction had 4 bases not matched to a gene; V was cut back by 2 bases and J by 5 bases.

The receptor's source is a woman between 40 and 55 years old with acute or convalescent COVID-19. Sequencing input: peripheral blood. The rearrangement joins TRBV10-1 to TRBJ2-5; 8 positions match TRBD1. The CDR3 region is CASSEGRGRETQYF. In DNA, the CDR3 is TGCGCCAGCAGTGAGGGCAGGGGGCGTGAGACCCAGTACTTC.